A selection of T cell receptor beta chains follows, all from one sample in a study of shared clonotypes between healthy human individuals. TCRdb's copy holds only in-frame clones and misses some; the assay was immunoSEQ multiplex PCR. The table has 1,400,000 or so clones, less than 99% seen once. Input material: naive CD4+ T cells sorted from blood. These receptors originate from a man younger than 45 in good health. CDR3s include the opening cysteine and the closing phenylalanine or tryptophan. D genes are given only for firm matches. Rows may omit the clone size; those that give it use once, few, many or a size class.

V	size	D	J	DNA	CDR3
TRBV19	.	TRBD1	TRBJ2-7	TGTGCCAGTAGCTCGACAGGGTTACGAGTGGTGTGGGAGCAGTACTTC	CASSSTGLRVVWEQYF
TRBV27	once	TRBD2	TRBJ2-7	TGTGCCAGCAGTTATAGCGGGAGAAGTTCCTACGAGCAGTACTTC	CASSYSGRSSYEQYF
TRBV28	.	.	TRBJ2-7	TGTGCCAGCAGTTTACGGGGAGGCTCCTACGAGCAGTACTTC	CASSLRGGSYEQYF
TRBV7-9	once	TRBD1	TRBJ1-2	TGTGCCAGCAGCTTAGTACTGGACAGGGTTGGCTACACCTTC	CASSLVLDRVGYTF
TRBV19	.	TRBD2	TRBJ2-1	TGTGCCAGTAGTATAGTGACGGGAGGGGTTTTTAATGAGCAGTTCTTC	CASSIVTGGVFNEQFF
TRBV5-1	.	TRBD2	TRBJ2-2	TGCGCCAGCAGCCCTGGGACTAGCGGGCACACCGGGGAGCTGTTTTTT	CASSPGTSGHTGELFF
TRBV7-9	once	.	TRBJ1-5	TGTGCCAGCAGCCCTGGCTGGGGTGATAGCAATCAGCCCCAGCATTTT	CASSPGWGDSNQPQHF
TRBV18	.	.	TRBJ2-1	TGTGCCAGCTCACCGCCTACAGGAGCTGTCTACAATGAGCAGTTCTTC	CASSPPTGAVYNEQFF
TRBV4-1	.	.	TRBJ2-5	TGCGCCAGCAGCCAAGCTGGGAGGGGGAACCAAGAGACCCAGTACTTC	CASSQAGRGNQETQYF
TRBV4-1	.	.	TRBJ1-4	TGCGCCAGTACCCATTCGCAGGCTCGGGATGAAAAACTGTTTTTT	CASTHSQARDEKLFF
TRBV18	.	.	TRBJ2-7	TGTGCCAGCTCACCTTTGGACACTTCCTACGAGCAGTACTTC	CASSPLDTSYEQYF
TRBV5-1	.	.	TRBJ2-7	TGCGCCAGCAGCTTCGACAGTTCCTACGAGCAGTACTTC	CASSFDSSYEQYF
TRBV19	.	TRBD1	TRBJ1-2	TGTGCCAGTAGACTTAGGGGACAGGGGTATGGCTACACCTTC	CASRLRGQGYGYTF
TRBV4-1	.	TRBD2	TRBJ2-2	TGCGCCAGCAGCCAACTCCCGGGACTAGCGGGAGGGCCAACCGGGGAGCTGTTTTTT	CASSQLPGLAGGPTGELFF
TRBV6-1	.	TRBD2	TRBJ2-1	TGTGCCAGCAGTGAAGAGTTGACTAGCGGGAAGACGCATGAGCAGTTCTTC	CASSEELTSGKTHEQFF
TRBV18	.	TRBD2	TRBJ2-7	TGTGCCAGCTCGCCCGGACTAGCGGGAATATACGAGCAGTACTTC	CASSPGLAGIYEQYF
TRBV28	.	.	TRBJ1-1	TGTGCCAGCGGGGTTGAGGTAGGGCTGGAAGCTTTCTTT	CASGVEVGLEAFF
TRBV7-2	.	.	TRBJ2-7	TGTGCCAGCAGCATCCGGGACATGACCGAGCAGTACTTC	CASSIRDMTEQYF
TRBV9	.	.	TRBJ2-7	TGTGCCAGCAGCGTAGCGGAGTGGGGGGAGCAGTACTTC	CASSVAEWGEQYF
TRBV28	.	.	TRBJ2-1	TGTGCCAGTACGACTGGTCTCAATGAGCAGTTCTTC	CASTTGLNEQFF
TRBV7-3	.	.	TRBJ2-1	TGTGCCAGCAGCTTAACACCCCACCGGGGTCGGAATGAGCAGTTCTTC	CASSLTPHRGRNEQFF
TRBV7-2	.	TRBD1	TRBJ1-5	TGTGCCAGCAGTGAGGGGGCGCGTAGCAATCAGCCCCAGCATTTT	CASSEGARSNQPQHF
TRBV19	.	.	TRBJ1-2	TGTGCCAGTAGTATAGTCCTGGGAAGCGAGGGCTACACCTTC	CASSIVLGSEGYTF
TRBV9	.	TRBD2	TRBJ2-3	TGTGCCAGCAGCCCCGCGAGCGGGAATATAGATACGCAGTATTTT	CASSPASGNIDTQYF
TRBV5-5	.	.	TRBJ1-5	TGTGCCAGCAGCCCCCGGGACCGATTGGGGGTGGCCAATCAGCCCCAGCATTTT	CASSPRDRLGVANQPQHF
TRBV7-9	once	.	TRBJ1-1	TGTGCCAGCAGCTTACTATCGAACACTGAAGCTTTCTTT	CASSLLSNTEAFF
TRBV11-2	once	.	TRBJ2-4	TGTGCCAGCAGCACACTAGCCAGGGGCGCTATAGTAAACATTCAGTACTTC	CASSTLARGAIVNIQYF
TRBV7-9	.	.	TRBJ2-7	TGTGCCAGCAGCTTAGTAGGTAGGGGACGCCGGATGTCCGAGCAGTACTTC	CASSLVGRGRRMSEQYF
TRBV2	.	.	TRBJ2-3	TGTGCCAGCAGTGTGGGGACGGGACACACAGATACGCAGTATTTT	CASSVGTGHTDTQYF
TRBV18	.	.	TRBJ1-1	TGTGCCAGCTCAAATAAGGAGAACACTGAAGCTTTCTTT	CASSNKENTEAFF
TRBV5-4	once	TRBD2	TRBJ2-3	TGTGCCAGCAGCCTACTAGGGAGCGGGGTTACGCAGTATTTT	CASSLLGSGVTQYF
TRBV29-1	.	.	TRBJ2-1	TGCAGCGTACTTATCAGGGGGAGGAATGAGCAGTTCTTC	CSVLIRGRNEQFF
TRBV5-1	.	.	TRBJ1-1	TGCGCCAGCAGCTTGGGCCCCGGGGTTGACACTGAAGCTTTCTTT	CASSLGPGVDTEAFF
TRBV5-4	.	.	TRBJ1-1	TGTGCCAGCAGCTTGGCCAAGAACACTGAAGCTTTCTTT	CASSLAKNTEAFF
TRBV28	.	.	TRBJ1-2	TGTGCCAGCAGTTTATCTCGGGGCTACACCTTC	CASSLSRGYTF
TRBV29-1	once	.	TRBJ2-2	TGCAGCGTTGAAGATAGGACTCGCACCGGGGAGCTGTTTTTT	CSVEDRTRTGELFF
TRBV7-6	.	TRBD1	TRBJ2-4	TGTGCCAGCAGCCAGGGAGTGGACAGGGGGAACATTCAGTACTTC	CASSQGVDRGNIQYF
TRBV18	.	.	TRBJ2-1	TGTGCCAGCCGGCCAGGGGCTGGAGACAATGAGCAGTTCTTC	CASRPGAGDNEQFF
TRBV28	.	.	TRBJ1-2	TGTGCCAGCAGTTTATCTCGTGGCTACACCTTC	CASSLSRGYTF
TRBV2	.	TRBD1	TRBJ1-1	TGTGCCAGCAGTGGGACAGGGTCGAACACTGAAGCTTTCTTT	CASSGTGSNTEAFF
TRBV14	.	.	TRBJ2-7	TGTGCCAGCAGCCAACCGGGAAGGCACTACGAGCAGTACTTC	CASSQPGRHYEQYF
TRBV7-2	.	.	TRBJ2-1	TGTGCCAGCAGCTTGCGGAGCTCCTACAATGAGCAGTTCTTC	CASSLRSSYNEQFF
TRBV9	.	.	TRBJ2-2	TGTGCCAGCAGCGCTCGGACATACCCCGGGCCCGGGGAGCTGTTTTTT	CASSARTYPGPGELFF
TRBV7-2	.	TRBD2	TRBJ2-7	TGTGCCAGCAGCTTAGTCCTAGCGGGGACCTACGAGCAGTACTTC	CASSLVLAGTYEQYF
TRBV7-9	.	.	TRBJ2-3	TGTGCCAGCAGCCCGATGGGAGACAGCACAGATACGCAGTATTTT	CASSPMGDSTDTQYF
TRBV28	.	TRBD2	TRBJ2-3	TGTGCCAGCAGCGTGGCGGGAGTGGGCACAGATACGCAGTATTTT	CASSVAGVGTDTQYF
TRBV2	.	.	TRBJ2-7	TGTGCCAGCAGACCCTGGGCGTCGGGCCAGCACGAGCAGTACTTC	CASRPWASGQHEQYF
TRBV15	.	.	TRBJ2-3	TGTGCCACCAGCACGATCCTAGCTGATACGCAGTATTTT	CATSTILADTQYF
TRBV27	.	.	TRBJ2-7	TGTGCCAGCAGTTTTTCGGGGCGGGAGCAGTACTTC	CASSFSGREQYF
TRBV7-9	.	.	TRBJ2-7	TGTGCCAGCAGCTTCCCAGTCTCCTACGAGCAGTACTTC	CASSFPVSYEQYF
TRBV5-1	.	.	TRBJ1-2	TGCGCCAGCAGCTTATACCGGGAGGTTACTGGGAGTGGCTACACCTTC	CASSLYREVTGSGYTF
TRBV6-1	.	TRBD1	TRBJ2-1	TGTGCCAGCAGTGACCGGGACAGGGATCGCAATGAGCAGTTCTTC	CASSDRDRDRNEQFF